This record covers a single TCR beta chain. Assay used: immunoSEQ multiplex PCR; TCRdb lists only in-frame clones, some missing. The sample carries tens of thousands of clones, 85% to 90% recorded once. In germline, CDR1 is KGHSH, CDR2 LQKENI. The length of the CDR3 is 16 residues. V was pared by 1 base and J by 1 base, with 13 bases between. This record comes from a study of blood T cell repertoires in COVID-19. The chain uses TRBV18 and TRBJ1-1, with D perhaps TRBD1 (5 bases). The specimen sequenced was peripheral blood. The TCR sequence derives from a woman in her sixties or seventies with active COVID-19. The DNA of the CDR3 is TGTGCCAGCTCACCACGACCGCAGGGCAGGAACACTGAAGCTTTCTTT. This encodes CASSPRPQGRNTEAFF.